The 28 T cell receptor beta chains below come from one sample, sequenced in a study of blood T cell repertoires in COVID-19. Here immunoSEQ multiplex PCR was the method, and the copy in TCRdb shows in-frame clones only, minus some. The sample records around 40,000 clones, approximately 85% being singletons. The specimen was peripheral blood. These receptors all stem from a man aged 65 to 85 with acute or convalescent COVID-19.

This clone was found a few times. The sample contains more than one DNA sequence encoding this CDR3. The genes are TRBV28 and TRBJ2-3, with 9 bases matching TRBD2. The CDR3 covers 15 residues. The J segment lost 4 bases and the V segment lost 2 bases, leaving 4 bases of the junction unmatched. Germline V gene lookup returns CDR1 MDHEN and CDR2 SYDVKM. The CDR3 loop is CASSLAGGRADTQYF. For the CDR3, the DNA is TGTGCCAGCAGTTTAGCGGGAGGGAGAGCAGATACGCAGTATTTT.

This sequence joins TRBV5-1 and TRBJ1-2, with TRBD1 matching 7 bases. Germline V gives CDR1 SGHRS, CDR2 YFSETQ. Trimming at V came to 0 bases and at J to 6 bases, leaving 8 bases not matched to a gene. The CDR3 contains 15 residues. CDR3 nucleotides: TGCGCCAGCAGCTTGGCGGGACAGCTTAGCCATGGCTACACCTTC. Translation gives CASSLAGQLSHGYTF. Looking up the rest from reference TRBV5-1 and TRBJ1-2 gives the full variable domain: KAGVTQTPRYLIKTRGQQVTLSCSPISGHRSVSWYQQTPGQGLQFLFEYFSETQRNKGNFPGRFSGRQFSNSRSEMNVSTLELGDSALYLCASSLAGQLSHGYTFGSGTRLTVV.

This chain links TRBV7-8 with TRBJ2-5; 7 positions agree with TRBD2. CDR3 size: 14 residues. V dropped 1 base and J dropped 4; count of bases not matched to a gene: 3. From germline, CDR1 is SGHVS and CDR2 FQNEAQ. The CDR3 loop is CASSLGAGVETQYF. The CDR3 DNA reads TGTGCCAGCAGCTTAGGCGCGGGGGTAGAGACCCAGTACTTC.

This chain links TRBV19 with TRBJ2-2; 11 nucleotides agree with TRBD1. The CDR3 totals 18 residues. From germline, CDR1 is LNHDA and CDR2 SQIVND (reference sequence). Unmatched junction bases numbered 6, after V lost 3 bases and J lost 0 bases. The CDR3: CASSMPGTGGPNTGELFF. The CDR3 bases are TGTGCCAGTAGTATGCCCGGGACAGGGGGGCCGAACACCGGGGAGCTGTTTTTT.

The chain is built from TRBV19 and TRBJ2-7, with TRBD2 matching over 12 bases. Trimming at V came to 5 bases and at J to 5 bases, leaving 7 bases not matched to a gene. Per the germline V gene, CDR1 is LNHDA and CDR2 is SQIVND (reference sequence). This CDR3 spans 15 amino acids. The CDR3 spells CASSPTSGSSHEQYF. The CDR3 DNA reads TGTGCCAGTAGTCCGACTAGCGGGAGTTCCCACGAGCAGTACTTC.

CDR3 nucleotide sequence: TGTGCCAGCAGCCCCGCGGGCGAGCAGTACTTC. Translated, it gives CASSPAGEQYF. The gene calls are TRBV28 and TRBJ2-7; tentatively, D is TRBD2 (5 bases). V lost 6 bases and J lost 6, with 9 bases in between. In germline, CDR1 is MDHEN, CDR2 SYDVKM. CDR3 length equals 11 residues.

This chain connects TRBV19 to TRBJ1-4, with 7 nucleotides matching TRBD1. Looked up from germline, CDR1 is LNHDA and CDR2 is SQIVND (reference sequence). After removal of 5 bases from V and 7 bases from J, the junction contained 4 bases not matched to a gene. The CDR3 is made up of 13 amino acids. For the CDR3, the DNA is TGTGCCAGTAGTGACAGGGAGAGTGAAAAACTGTTTTTT. Translated, it gives CASSDRESEKLFF.

This clone was detected a few times. The V gene is TRBV2, the J gene TRBJ2-2; D gene uncertain. The CDR3 is 12 residues long. V lost 4 bases and J lost 3, with 3 bases in between. Germline CDR1 SNHLY, CDR2 FYNNEI. CDR3 bases: TGTGCCAGCAGTGGAGACACCGGGGAGCTGTTTTTT. Protein sequence: CASSGDTGELFF.

This clone was observed a handful of times. At one boundary the junction diverges from the germline segment, which might be a read error. The V call is TRBV5-1, the J call TRBJ2-7, with 8 bases lining up with TRBD1. CDR3 length: 14 amino acids. Germline V gives CDR1 SGHRS, CDR2 YFSETQ. CDR3 sequence (DNA): TGCGCCAGCAGCTTGACGGGACAGGCCCTTCCTCTGCACTTC. Translating it yields CASSLTGQALPLHF.

V usage is TRBV3-1 (or the pseudogene TRBV3-2) and J usage is TRBJ2-2, with D perhaps TRBD2 (6 bases). CDR1 and CDR2 (germline): LGHDT, YNNKEL (reference sequence). The CDR3 has 16 amino acids. V lost 4 bases, J lost 3 bases, and 15 bases lay in between. The CDR3 reads CASSRYLGGDTGELFF. Here the CDR3 DNA reads TGTGCCAGCAGCCGGTACCTAGGAGGGGACACCGGGGAGCTGTTTTTT.

In the case of this clone: The junction shows a germline mismatch at one end, possibly a read error. V is TRBV19 and J is TRBJ2-1; 13 nucleotides line up with TRBD2. Germline V lookup: CDR1 LNHDA, CDR2 SQIVND (reference sequence). This CDR3 has 14 amino acids. The CDR3 protein is CASSPGLAGAERFF. The DNA of the CDR3 is TGTGCCAGTAGTCCCGGACTAGCGGGAGCGGAGCGGTTCTTC.

The chain uses TRBV12-5 and TRBJ2-1; TRBD1 aligns across 7 bases. Germline loops: CDR1 LGHNT, CDR2 FRNRAP. This CDR3 spans 14 amino acids. V gave up 5 bases and J gave up 4 bases; unmatched junction bases: 5. CDR3 sequence: CASGGQATYNEQFF. The CDR3 DNA is TGTGCTAGTGGTGGACAGGCAACTTACAATGAGCAGTTCTTC.

The chain has TRBV6-2 or TRBV6-3 and TRBJ1-2, with D perhaps matching TRBD1 (6 bases). CDR3 length: 16 residues. The V and J ends lost 0 bases and 4 bases respectively, with 15 bases between them. In germline, CDR1 is MNHEY, CDR2 SVGEGT. CDR3 nucleotide sequence: TGTGCCAGCAGTTACTCCCGGACAGCCCTCGGCTATGGCTACACCTTC. Translated, it gives CASSYSRTALGYGYTF.

The V and J genes are TRBV18 and TRBJ2-1; D may be TRBD1 (5 bases). The CDR3 has 14 amino acids. Trimming cost V 3 bases and J 6 bases, with 12 bases left between them. CDR1 KGHSH and CDR2 LQKENI come from the germline V gene. The CDR3 nucleotides are TGTGCCAGCTCACCGGGTGGCAGGGCCAATGAGCAGTTCTTC. It specifies CASSPGGRANEQFF.

The J gene is TRBJ1-3, the V gene TRBV28, with TRBD1 matching over 7 bases. The CDR3 loop spans 16 amino acids. With 7 bases clipped from V and 4 bases from J, the junction kept 13 bases outside the gene matches. CDR1 and CDR2 (germline): MDHEN, SYDVKM. The chain's CDR3 is CASTRRRGLGGNTIYF. In nucleotides, the CDR3 is TGTGCCAGCACCCGACGAAGGGGGCTGGGCGGAAACACCATATATTTT.

The chain recombines TRBV20-1 with TRBJ2-1; perhaps TRBD2 as D (5 bases). This CDR3 spans 11 amino acids. CDR1 DFQATT and CDR2 SNEGSKA come from the germline V gene (reference sequence). V was pared by 3 bases and J by 9 bases, with 9 bases between. CDR3 loop: CSASERAEQFF. Written as DNA, the CDR3 is TGCAGTGCTAGTGAGAGGGCTGAGCAGTTCTTC.

The chain links TRBV11-2 to TRBJ2-7; a possible D gene is TRBD1 (5 bases). The V gene lost 3 bases and the J gene lost 0 bases, with 12 bases spanning the gap. The CDR3 is 15 amino acids. Germline CDR1 is SGHAT and CDR2 is FQNNGV. CDR3 DNA: TGTGCCAGCAGCTTCAGTGGCAGGGTCTCCTACGAGCAGTACTTC. Translating it yields CASSFSGRVSYEQYF.

The chain carries TRBV18 and TRBJ2-1; D might be TRBD1 (6 bases). The V gene's germline CDR1 is KGHSH and CDR2 LQKENI. CDR3 length: 14 amino acids. The V gene lost 1 base and the J gene lost 4 bases, with 8 bases spanning the gap. CDR3 sequence: CASSPLGQYNEQFF. CDR3 DNA sequence: TGTGCCAGCTCACCACTCGGACAGTACAATGAGCAGTTCTTC.

This chain uses TRBV2 with TRBJ1-2; D is possibly TRBD1 (6 bases). The germline CDR1 and CDR2 sequences are SNHLY and FYNNEI. The CDR3 runs 13 residues. V was trimmed by 6 bases and J by 5 bases, leaving 13 bases between them. As DNA, the CDR3 is TGTGCCAGCAGCCGGACAGACTTGTATGGCTACACCTTC. It translates to CASSRTDLYGYTF.

The rearrangement joins TRBV3-1 (or the pseudogene TRBV3-2) to TRBJ2-1; TRBD2 matches at 7 bases. Germline V CDR1 and CDR2: LGHDT, YNNKEL (reference sequence). The junction had 6 bases not matched to a gene; V was cut back by 4 bases and J by 12 bases. This CDR3 spans 12 amino acids. CDR3 region: CASSPTAGPQFF. CDR3 DNA: TGTGCCAGCAGCCCTACAGCGGGACCGCAGTTCTTC.

The genes are TRBV27 and TRBJ1-4; D gene unclear. The CDR3 loop spans 15 amino acids. Germline V CDR1 and CDR2: MNHEY, SMNVEV (reference sequence). V shed 1 base and J shed 7 bases, with 13 bases lying between them. CDR3 nucleotide sequence: TGTGCCAGCAGTTTATGGGCCGGGGTTCGTGAAAAACTGTTTTTT. It codes for CASSLWAGVREKLFF.

The rearrangement links TRBV9 to TRBJ1-4; TRBD1 matches 7 bases. CDR3 length: 14 amino acids. Germline V gives CDR1 SGDLS, CDR2 YYNGEE. Trimming cost V 3 bases and J 4 bases; bases outside gene matches: 3. CDR3: CASSATGFNEKLFF. The CDR3 coding sequence is TGTGCCAGCAGCGCGACAGGGTTTAATGAAAAACTGTTTTTT.

The chain has TRBV6-1 and TRBJ1-1; 12 bases agree with TRBD1. The CDR3 has 18 residues. Germline trimming cut 1 base from V and 5 bases from J; bases unmatched to any gene: 11. Germline V gene sequence: CDR1 MNHNS, CDR2 SASEGT. CDR3 in amino acids: CASSEGGGQGAVGTEAFF. The CDR3 DNA reads TGTGCCAGCAGTGAAGGAGGGGGACAGGGGGCTGTAGGGACTGAAGCTTTCTTT.

The chain uses TRBV7-9 and TRBJ1-1; TRBD1 might be the D (5 bases). Between the trimmed V and J ends, which lost 7 bases and 1 base, there was a span of 13 bases. Germline CDR1 reads SEHNR; CDR2 reads FQNEAQ (reference sequence). The CDR3 runs to 14 residues. CDR3: CASTPQGANTEAFF. The DNA of the CDR3 is TGTGCCAGCACCCCTCAAGGGGCGAACACTGAAGCTTTCTTT.

The J gene is TRBJ2-7, the V gene TRBV29-1; the D gene is possibly TRBD2 (7 bases). Trimming cost V 8 bases and J 6 bases, with 20 bases left between them. Germline CDR1 SQVTM, CDR2 ANQGSEA. The CDR3 is made up of 13 amino acids. The CDR3 DNA follows: TGCAGCCTTCCGGGGGGCCCCTCTTTCGAGCAGTACTTC. Translation gives CSLPGGPSFEQYF.

The chain combines TRBV27 with TRBJ1-6; D is unresolved. Per germline, CDR1 MNHEY and CDR2 SMNVEV (reference sequence). The CDR3 is 14 amino acids. V lost 4 bases to trimming and J lost 3 bases, with 7 bases between them. The CDR3 is CASSWSYYNSPLHF. For the CDR3, the DNA is TGTGCCAGCAGTTGGAGTTACTATAATTCACCCCTCCACTTT.

The chain is built from TRBV24-1 and TRBJ1-5; D gene uncertain. Trimming took off 3 bases at V and 11 bases at J, with 16 bases between the two ends. The CDR3 is made up of 14 amino acids. In germline, CDR1 is KGHDR, CDR2 SFDVKD. The CDR3 loop is CATSDGAVRGAQHF. The CDR3 bases are TGTGCCACCAGTGATGGTGCAGTGCGGGGAGCCCAGCATTTT.

This chain connects TRBV28 to TRBJ2-1, with 7 bases identical to TRBD2. The germline CDR1 and CDR2 sequences are MDHEN and SYDVKM. The CDR3 consists of 13 residues. J lost 3 bases, V lost 7 bases, and 3 bases had no gene match. This CDR3 is CASKGTNYNEQFF. DNA for the CDR3: TGTGCCAGCAAGGGGACTAACTACAATGAGCAGTTCTTC.